The TCR beta chain under discussion was sequenced for a study of T cell responses to AZD1222 COVID-19 vaccine. The table came from immunoSEQ multiplex PCR; TCRdb's copy has only in-frame clones and leaves some out. The profile shows tens of thousands of clones, 84% of them singletons. The study, taken as a whole, reports: Regions left unmutated in variants are reportedly the target of nearly half of spike-specific TCRs. A mostly white British donor set with more females was recruited, and clonal diversity was possibly underestimated. Spike regions recognized by vaccine-associated CD4 TCRs spanned the protein, led by 160-218 and 743-854.

The germline CDR1 and CDR2 sequences are LGHNA and YNFKEQ. The CDR3 contains 16 residues. V dropped 4 bases and J dropped 0 bases, with 12 bases sitting between them. About this clone: Its antigen is still unknown.

The clonotype originates from an adult in good health. The material sequenced was peripheral blood, taken on day 0 of AZD1222 vaccination. This rearrangement joins TRBV4-2 to TRBJ1-4, with TRBD1 as a possible D gene (6 bases). This CDR3 reads CASSREDRTTNEKLFF. The DNA for the CDR3 is TGTGCCAGCAGCCGGGAAGACAGGACAACTAATGAAAAACTGTTTTTT.